This T cell receptor (beta chain) was retrieved from a study of T cell repertoires in cytomegalovirus infection. Looking at the study overall: Both recently identified HLA-C-restricted and well-studied HLA-B-restricted CMV epitopes were used in the study. In public TCR beta signatures, there were indications of both CMV infection and matching HLA type.

TCRdb called the reads again in MiXCR, with one record for every CDR3 protein. The table includes under 450,000 distinct CDR3 sequences, about 32% detected once. Study results and caveats: HLA-C-restricted CMV clonotypes gave the most frequent clonotype in two of eight donors.

CDR3 length: 13 residues. The ends were cut back, 3 bases at V and 8 bases at J, with 13 bases in the middle. CDR1 is GTSNPN, CDR2 SVGIG, per germline (reference sequence). This clonotype was observed a handful of times. Antigen unknown. V is TRBV30 and J is TRBJ1-4; D ambiguous. This clonotype was sampled from a human donor in good health (CMV status not recorded). Some clones in this sample may be carry-over from other donors' samples. The specimen was cultured PBMCs, collected from culture after CMV antigen stimulation. The CDR3 coding sequence is TGTGCCTGGAGGGCGTCCGGCACCGAAAAACTGTTTTTT. As protein: CAWRASGTEKLFF.